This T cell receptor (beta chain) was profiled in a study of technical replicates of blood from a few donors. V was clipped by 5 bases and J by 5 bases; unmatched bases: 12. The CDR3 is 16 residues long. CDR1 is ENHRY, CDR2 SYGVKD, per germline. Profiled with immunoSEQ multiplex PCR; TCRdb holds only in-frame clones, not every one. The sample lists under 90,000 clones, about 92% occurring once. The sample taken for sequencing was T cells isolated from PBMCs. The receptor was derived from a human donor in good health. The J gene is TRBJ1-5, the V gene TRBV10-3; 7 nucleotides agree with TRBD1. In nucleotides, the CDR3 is TGTGCCATCAGTCCCGACCGGACAGGCCTCGATCAGCCCCAGCATTTT. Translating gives CAISPDRTGLDQPQHF.